The 32 T cell receptor beta chains below were found in one sample sequenced in a study of blood T cell repertoires in COVID-19. Libraries were prepared by immunoSEQ multiplex PCR; TCRdb keeps only in-frame clonotypes and omits some of them. The sample consists of more than 100,000 clones, more than 80% of them appearing once. Sequenced input: peripheral blood. The receptors here all came from a human donor in a cohort sampled during active COVID-19.

The chain couples TRBV7-9 to TRBJ2-1, with TRBD1 identical over 10 bases. Trimming removed 5 bases from V and 7 bases from J; junction bases left unmatched: 2. Germline assignment: CDR1 SEHNR and CDR2 FQNEAQ (reference sequence). The CDR3 length is 13 residues. The CDR3 loop reads CASSRDRGNEQFF. DNA for the CDR3: TGTGCCAGCAGCAGGGACAGGGGAAATGAGCAGTTCTTC. The full variable domain, in which reference TRBV7-9 and TRBJ2-1 provide the parts outside the CDR3, is DTGVSQNPRHKITKRGQNVTFRCDPISEHNRLYWYRQTLGQGPEFLTYFQNEAQLEKSRLLSDRFSAERPKGSFSTLEIQRTEQGDSAMYLCASSRDRGNEQFFGPGTRLTVL.

The chain combines TRBV11-2 with TRBJ2-2; D is possibly TRBD2 (5 bases). The ends were cut back, 5 bases at V and 4 bases at J, with 11 bases in the middle. This CDR3 has 14 residues. Germline V CDR1 and CDR2: SGHAT, FQNNGV. For the CDR3, the DNA is TGTGCCAGCAGCCCTACCCGGGGCACCGGGGAGCTGTTTTTT. Its translation: CASSPTRGTGELFF. The complete variable domain, with remaining parts taken from reference TRBV11-2 and TRBJ2-2, reads EAGVAQSPRYKIIEKRQSVAFWCNPISGHATLYWYQQILGQGPKLLIQFQNNGVVDDSQLPKDRFSAERLKGVDSTLKIQPAKLEDSAVYLCASSPTRGTGELFFGEGSRLTVL.

The CDR3 reads CASSSGTISEQFF. The CDR3 coding sequence is TGTGCCAGCAGCTCGGGGACTATTAGTGAGCAGTTCTTC. This chain joins TRBV7-8 and TRBJ2-1, with 7 bases fitting TRBD2. The CDR3 extends over 13 amino acids. Germline loops: CDR1 SGHVS, CDR2 FQNEAQ. The V and J ends lost 4 bases and 9 bases, in that order; junction bases with no gene match: 6.

This chain joins TRBV7-2 and TRBJ1-1, with 9 bases aligning to TRBD1. Trimming cost V 5 bases and J 10 bases; bases outside gene matches: 5. Germline V gene data show CDR1 as SGHTA and CDR2 as FQGNSA. The CDR3 contains 12 residues. The CDR3 coding sequence is TGTGCCAGCAGCCCGGGACAGGGAGGAGCTTTCTTT. It specifies CASSPGQGGAFF.

The rearrangement links TRBV2 to TRBJ2-1; TRBD2 might be the D (6 bases). V lost 3 bases and J lost 6, with 15 bases in between. Germline lookup yields CDR1 SNHLY and CDR2 FYNNEI. This CDR3 has 15 amino acids. CDR3: CASSEVAGGPNEQFF. In nucleotides, the CDR3 is TGTGCCAGCAGTGAGGTAGCCGGGGGTCCCAATGAGCAGTTCTTC.

This clone was seen more than once but under ten times. The J gene is TRBJ1-3, the V gene TRBV10-3, with D tentatively TRBD1 (5 bases). Trimming left V 0 bases short and J 6 bases short, with 9 bases between. This CDR3 is built from 14 residues. Germline V gene data show CDR1 as ENHRY and CDR2 as SYGVKD. The CDR3 nucleotides are TGTGCCATCAGTGAGTCGGGGACTATAAACACCATATATTTT. It yields the protein CAISESGTINTIYF.

The chain recombines TRBV28 with TRBJ1-2, with a tentative D call TRBD1 (6 bases). The germline V gene encodes CDR1 MDHEN and CDR2 SYDVKM. CDR3 length equals 12 residues. Trimming stripped 1 base from V and 7 bases from J, with 7 bases between. CDR3 amino acids: CASSLSGVGYTF. The CDR3 coding sequence is TGTGCCAGCAGTTTATCAGGGGTTGGCTACACCTTC.

This clone was seen more than once but under ten times. The chain combines TRBV12-3 or TRBV12-4 with TRBJ1-2; tentatively, D is TRBD1 (6 bases). Trimming removed 4 bases at V and 7 bases at J, with 10 bases between. This CDR3 comprises 12 residues. CDR3 loop: CASSWDTIGYTF. The CDR3 DNA reads as TGTGCCAGCAGTTGGGACACGATTGGCTACACCTTC.

This clone was seen only once. The chain couples TRBV14 to TRBJ1-2; D might be TRBD1 (5 bases). The CDR3 runs to 16 residues. Germline V gene lookup returns CDR1 SGHDN and CDR2 FVKESK. V lost 0 bases and J lost 1, with 12 bases in between. The DNA of the CDR3 is TGTGCCAGCAGCCAAGACAGGGCGGGAGGTAACTATGGCTACACCTTC. This encodes CASSQDRAGGNYGYTF.

There are a few counts of this clone. The V and J genes are TRBV5-1 and TRBJ1-2; TRBD1 matches 8 bases. V trimming: 6 bases; J trimming: 7 bases; junction bases outside the gene matches: 11. This CDR3 is 14 amino acids long. CDR1 is SGHRS, CDR2 YFSETQ, per germline. The CDR3 region has the DNA TGCGCCAGCACCCAGGATCCAGGGGGCGGTGGCTACACCTTC. This translates into CASTQDPGGGGYTF. Looking up the rest from reference TRBV5-1 and TRBJ1-2 gives the full variable domain: KAGVTQTPRYLIKTRGQQVTLSCSPISGHRSVSWYQQTPGQGLQFLFEYFSETQRNKGNFPGRFSGRQFSNSRSEMNVSTLELGDSALYLCASTQDPGGGGYTFGSGTRLTVV.

The chain is built from TRBV7-9 and TRBJ1-5; perhaps TRBD1 as D (5 bases). The CDR3 runs 17 residues. The V and J ends lost 1 base and 4 bases respectively, with 17 bases between them. CDR1 and CDR2 from the germline V gene are SEHNR and FQNEAQ (reference sequence). The CDR3 protein is CASSLGISVEGNQPQHF. CDR3 coding DNA: TGTGCCAGCAGCTTAGGGATATCCGTGGAGGGGAATCAGCCCCAGCATTTT.

V gene TRBV7-3 combines with J gene TRBJ2-7, with 12 bases fitting TRBD2. J lost 0 bases, V lost 5 bases, and 2 bases had no gene match. This CDR3 comprises 15 residues. Germline V gives CDR1 SGHTA, CDR2 FQGTGA. The CDR3 spells CASSPSGGASYEQYF. CDR3 nucleotides: TGTGCCAGCAGCCCTAGCGGGGGGGCCTCCTACGAGCAGTACTTC.

The chain couples TRBV7-2 to TRBJ2-5; a possible D gene is TRBD2 (5 bases). This CDR3 region has 13 residues. CDR1 is SGHTA and CDR2 is FQGNSA in the germline V gene. Trimming removed 2 bases at V and 7 bases at J, with 11 bases between. CDR3: CASSLLARGTQYF. Here the CDR3 DNA reads TGTGCCAGCAGCTTATTGGCCCGGGGGACCCAGTACTTC. Looking up the rest from reference TRBV7-2 and TRBJ2-5 gives the full variable domain: GAGVSQSPSNKVTEKGKDVELRCDPISGHTALYWYRQSLGQGLEFLIYFQGNSAPDKSGLPSDRFSAERTGGSVSTLTIQRTQQEDSAVYLCASSLLARGTQYFGPGTRLLVL.

V and J are TRBV30 and TRBJ1-1, with D possibly matching TRBD1 (6 bases). This CDR3 contains 13 residues. Trimming removed 3 bases at V and 4 bases at J, with 12 bases between. From germline, CDR1 is GTSNPN and CDR2 SVGIG (reference sequence). The CDR3 sequence: CAWREQGVTEAFF. CDR3 DNA: TGTGCCTGGAGGGAACAGGGAGTCACTGAAGCTTTCTTT.

CDR3: CASTFSSGGIETQYF. The CDR3 DNA sequence: TGCGCCAGCACTTTTAGTAGCGGGGGGATTGAGACCCAGTACTTC. The genes are TRBV5-1 and TRBJ2-5, with 10 bases matching TRBD2. V gave up 6 bases and J gave up 5 bases; unmatched junction bases: 10. Per the germline V gene, CDR1 is SGHRS and CDR2 is YFSETQ. CDR3 length equals 15 residues.

The rearrangement joins TRBV18 to TRBJ1-1; D may be TRBD1 (5 bases). This CDR3 has 15 residues. Germline V gives CDR1 KGHSH, CDR2 LQKENI. Trimming removed 1 base from V and 3 bases from J, with 12 bases in between. The DNA of the CDR3 is TGTGCCAGCTCACCACTTGGGGCACGGGACACTGAAGCTTTCTTT. The encoded protein is CASSPLGARDTEAFF.

The V and J genes are TRBV6-6 and TRBJ2-1, with TRBD1 matching over 7 bases. Germline V gives CDR1 MNHNY, CDR2 SVGAGI (reference sequence). J lost 9 bases, V lost 5 bases, and 7 bases had no gene match. The length of the CDR3 is 13 residues. CDR3 sequence (DNA): TGTGCCAGCAGTCCCCTAGGGGGCCTTGAGCAGTTCTTC. Residues: CASSPLGGLEQFF.

About this clone: The sample holds other DNA sequences that translate to the same CDR3. Written as DNA, the CDR3 is TGCGCCAGCAGCTTGCGCTGGGGAGGGAACACTGAAGCTTTCTTT. It is translated as CASSLRWGGNTEAFF. The genes are TRBV5-1 and TRBJ1-1; D gene unclear. V lost 1 base and J 1 base, leaving 11 bases between the germline ends. Germline V gives CDR1 SGHRS, CDR2 YFSETQ. The CDR3 extends over 15 amino acids.

This sequence joins TRBV6-2 or TRBV6-3 and TRBJ1-5; possibly TRBD1 for D (6 bases). CDR3 size: 15 residues. CDR1 MNHEY and CDR2 SVGEGT come from the germline V gene. The ends were cut back, 0 bases at V and 3 bases at J, with 9 bases in the middle. The CDR3, as DNA: TGTGCCAGCAGTTACTCCGCAGGGGACAATCAGCCCCAGCATTTT. Translating it yields CASSYSAGDNQPQHF.

This chain connects TRBV19 to TRBJ1-1; 7 nucleotides agree with TRBD1. CDR3 size: 15 residues. V dropped 6 bases and J dropped 5; count of bases not matched to a gene: 12. Germline CDR1 reads LNHDA; CDR2 reads SQIVND (reference sequence). DNA for the CDR3: TGTGCCAGTAGACCTCCTGCTACAGGGGTGACTGAAGCTTTCTTT. Its translation: CASRPPATGVTEAFF.

CDR3 sequence (DNA): TGTGCCAGCAGCCGCCAAGGGGGTGGACGGAACACTGAAGCTTTCTTT. Protein sequence: CASSRQGGGRNTEAFF. The rearrangement uses TRBV3-1 (or the pseudogene TRBV3-2) and TRBJ1-1, with a weak D call TRBD1 (6 bases). CDR1 and CDR2 (germline): LGHDT, YNNKEL (reference sequence). Trimming stripped 4 bases from V and 1 base from J, with 16 bases between. The CDR3 length is 16 residues.

The chain is built from TRBV21-1 and TRBJ1-2; the listed D gene, TRBD1, was not tested against the DNA. TRBV21-1 is a documented pseudogene. The CDR3 is made up of 18 amino acids. CDR3 protein: CASSKDREGTGRLRGYTF. CDR3 coding DNA: TGTGCCAGCAGCAAAGACCGGGAAGGGACAGGGCGCCTGAGGGGCTACACCTTC.

CDR3 in DNA: TGTGCCAGTAGTATTCAGCGGGGGACCACAGATACGCAGTATTTT. Its translation is CASSIQRGTTDTQYF. The gene calls are TRBV19 and TRBJ2-3; 8 nucleotides line up with TRBD2. The germline V gene has CDR1 LNHDA and CDR2 SQIVND (reference sequence). The CDR3 extends over 15 amino acids. The V and J ends lost 3 bases and 2 bases, in that order; junction bases with no gene match: 4.

The chain has TRBV11-2 and TRBJ1-4; D might be TRBD1 (5 bases). The CDR3 runs to 15 residues. V dropped 5 bases and J dropped 7 bases, with 17 bases sitting between them. Germline CDR1 SGHAT, CDR2 FQNNGV. The CDR3 region is CASSPSVGGFEKLFF. As DNA, the CDR3 is TGTGCCAGCAGCCCCTCGGTCGGGGGGTTTGAAAAACTGTTTTTT.

The chain couples TRBV27 to TRBJ1-1; the D gene is possibly TRBD1 (6 bases). The V end was cut by 5 bases, the J end by 2 bases, with 12 bases between. Germline CDR1 and CDR2: MNHEY and SMNVEV (reference sequence). There are 14 residues in the CDR3. This chain's CDR3 is CASSPHRDNTEAFF. CDR3 bases: TGTGCCAGCAGTCCGCACAGGGACAACACTGAAGCTTTCTTT.

The CDR3 sequence: CASSLEPAGRAFF. Here the CDR3 DNA reads TGCGCCAGCAGCTTGGAACCGGCAGGGAGGGCTTTCTTT. This chain joins TRBV5-1 and TRBJ1-1; perhaps TRBD1 as D (5 bases). V was shortened by 0 bases and J by 11 bases, with 14 bases between the two germline ends. Per the germline V gene, CDR1 is SGHRS and CDR2 is YFSETQ. The CDR3 runs to 13 residues.

The V gene is TRBV13, the J gene TRBJ1-2, with a possible D match to TRBD1 (6 bases). The CDR3 spans 16 residues. Per germline, CDR1 PRHDT and CDR2 FYEKMQ (reference sequence). Between the trimmed V and J ends, which lost 1 base and 8 bases, there was a span of 20 bases. The CDR3 DNA follows: TGTGCCAGCAGCTTAGCTCTTCAGGGGACGTGGGGAGGCTACACCTTC. Protein product: CASSLALQGTWGGYTF.

The chain couples TRBV6-1 to TRBJ2-7, with 12 bases lining up with TRBD2. Germline V gene data show CDR1 as MNHNS and CDR2 as SASEGT. This CDR3 comprises 15 residues. With 0 bases clipped from V and 3 bases from J, the junction kept 0 bases outside the gene matches. The CDR3 DNA follows: TGTGCCAGCAGTGAAGCGACTAGCGGGGGCTACGAGCAGTACTTC. This encodes CASSEATSGGYEQYF.

The rearrangement links TRBV5-1 to TRBJ2-1; 9 positions agree with TRBD1. The V and J ends lost 2 bases and 0 bases, in that order; junction bases with no gene match: 3. There are 16 residues in the CDR3. Germline V gives CDR1 SGHRS, CDR2 YFSETQ. CDR3 nucleotides: TGCGCCAGCAGCTTCGAACAGGGGGCCTCCTACAATGAGCAGTTCTTC. Protein sequence: CASSFEQGASYNEQFF. Full variable domain (missing parts from reference TRBV5-1 and TRBJ2-1): KAGVTQTPRYLIKTRGQQVTLSCSPISGHRSVSWYQQTPGQGLQFLFEYFSETQRNKGNFPGRFSGRQFSNSRSEMNVSTLELGDSALYLCASSFEQGASYNEQFFGPGTRLTVL.

This chain connects TRBV5-1 to TRBJ1-2; 9 bases agree with TRBD1. CDR3 size: 13 residues. With 4 bases clipped from V and 5 bases from J, the junction kept 3 bases outside the gene matches. CDR1 is SGHRS and CDR2 is YFSETQ in the germline V gene. The CDR3 DNA reads TGCGCCAGCAGCCGGGACAGGGAATATGGCTACACCTTC. Amino acids: CASSRDREYGYTF.

For the CDR3, the DNA is TGTGCCAGACAGGGGGTGGCGGGAGAGACCCAGTACTTC. This codes for CARQGVAGETQYF. The chain has TRBV6-5 and TRBJ2-5, with 8 positions matching TRBD1. The CDR3 contains 13 residues. Per germline, CDR1 MNHEY and CDR2 SVGAGI. Trimming removed 9 bases from V and 4 bases from J; junction bases left unmatched: 7.

The chain recombines TRBV10-3 with TRBJ1-1; a weak D match, TRBD1 (5 bases). The germline gives CDR1 ENHRY, CDR2 SYGVKD. The CDR3 consists of 15 residues. Trimming removed 0 bases at V and 1 base at J, with 9 bases between. In nucleotides, the CDR3 is TGTGCCATCAGTGAGTCCCCAGGGCGGAACACTGAAGCTTTCTTT. Its translation is CAISESPGRNTEAFF.